These T cell receptor beta chains were read from a single sample in a study of blood T cell repertoires in COVID-19. Data came from immunoSEQ multiplex PCR; TCRdb stores just in-frame clones and leaves some out. The sample includes some 160,000 clones, around 81% seen only once; the top ten take 10% to 15%. The specimen sequenced was peripheral blood. The receptors were sampled from a man aged 65-85 years who had recovered from COVID-19. CDR3s include the opening cysteine and the closing phenylalanine or tryptophan. D genes are given only for firm matches. For some rows the clone size is stated as once, few or many, or as a class when expanded; others skip it.

V gene: TRBV7-4
clone size: -
D gene: TRBD2
J gene: TRBJ2-7
CDR3 protein: CASSTAGTSGTPYEQYF
CDR3 DNA: TGTGCCAGCAGCACCGCCGGGACTAGCGGGACCCCATACGAGCAGTACTTC

V gene: TRBV20-1
clone size: -
D gene: -
J gene: TRBJ2-7
CDR3 protein: CSASRGAYEQYF
CDR3 DNA: TGCAGTGCTAGTAGAGGAGCCTACGAGCAGTACTTC

V gene: TRBV3-1/TRBV3-2
clone size: -
D gene: TRBD1
J gene: TRBJ1-2
CDR3 protein: CASSQVTGFGYTF
CDR3 DNA: TGTGCCAGCAGCCAAGTGACAGGGTTCGGCTACACCTTC

V gene: TRBV18
clone size: -
D gene: -
J gene: TRBJ2-4
CDR3 protein: CASSPLQGIAKNIQYF
CDR3 DNA: TGTGCCAGCTCACCATTGCAGGGCATAGCCAAAAACATTCAGTACTTC

V gene: TRBV28
clone size: -
D gene: TRBD2
J gene: TRBJ2-1
CDR3 protein: CASSSPGGSYNEQFF
CDR3 DNA: TGTGCCAGCAGTTCCCCGGGGGGCTCCTACAATGAGCAGTTCTTC

V gene: TRBV3-1/TRBV3-2
clone size: -
D gene: -
J gene: TRBJ2-7
CDR3 protein: CASTGSVDYEQYF
CDR3 DNA: TGTGCCAGCACCGGGAGCGTCGACTACGAGCAGTACTTC

V gene: TRBV5-6
clone size: -
D gene: -
J gene: TRBJ1-2
CDR3 protein: CASSPGLENDGYTF
CDR3 DNA: TGTGCCAGCAGCCCCGGACTTGAAAACGATGGCTACACCTTC

V gene: TRBV28
clone size: -
D gene: TRBD1
J gene: TRBJ1-6
CDR3 protein: CASSRGQGNSPLHF
CDR3 DNA: TGTGCCAGCAGCCGTGGACAGGGCAATTCACCCCTCCACTTT

V gene: TRBV5-4
clone size: -
D gene: -
J gene: TRBJ2-7
CDR3 protein: CASSLGAGMSEQYF
CDR3 DNA: TGTGCCAGCAGCTTGGGCGCGGGGATGAGCGAGCAGTACTTC

V gene: TRBV19
clone size: once
D gene: -
J gene: TRBJ1-1
CDR3 protein: CASMRAAGRDTEAFF
CDR3 DNA: TGTGCCAGTATGAGGGCAGCCGGGAGGGACACTGAAGCTTTCTTT

V gene: TRBV4-1
clone size: -
D gene: TRBD2
J gene: TRBJ2-3
CDR3 protein: CASSQDWILAGDTQYF
CDR3 DNA: TGCGCCAGCAGCCAAGATTGGATACTAGCGGGAGATACGCAGTATTTT

V gene: TRBV5-1
clone size: -
D gene: -
J gene: TRBJ2-2
CDR3 protein: CASSLRVSGELFF
CDR3 DNA: TGCGCCAGCAGCCTCCGGGTTTCCGGGGAGCTGTTTTTT

V gene: TRBV4-3
clone size: -
D gene: -
J gene: TRBJ1-6
CDR3 protein: CASSQNDNRDPLHF
CDR3 DNA: TGCGCCAGCAGCCAAAACGATAACAGGGACCCCCTCCACTTT

V gene: TRBV7-8
clone size: -
D gene: -
J gene: TRBJ1-1
CDR3 protein: CASSLGGGTNTEAFF
CDR3 DNA: TGTGCCAGCAGCTTAGGGGGAGGGACGAACACTGAAGCTTTCTTT

V gene: TRBV30
clone size: -
D gene: -
J gene: TRBJ1-1
CDR3 protein: CAWKGGSPEAFF
CDR3 DNA: TGTGCCTGGAAGGGGGGGAGCCCTGAAGCTTTCTTT

V gene: TRBV28
clone size: few
D gene: TRBD2
J gene: TRBJ2-1
CDR3 protein: CASSPPGGVNEQFF
CDR3 DNA: TGTGCCAGCAGCCCCCCGGGGGGAGTGAATGAGCAGTTCTTC

V gene: TRBV29-1
clone size: -
D gene: TRBD1
J gene: TRBJ2-1
CDR3 protein: CSVGQGLVDNEQFF
CDR3 DNA: TGCAGCGTTGGACAGGGGCTGGTCGACAATGAGCAGTTCTTC

V gene: TRBV5-4
clone size: -
D gene: TRBD2
J gene: TRBJ2-3
CDR3 protein: CASSRGSGRAQDTQYF
CDR3 DNA: TGTGCCAGCAGCCGAGGAAGCGGGAGGGCCCAAGATACGCAGTATTTT

V gene: TRBV24-1
clone size: -
D gene: TRBD2
J gene: TRBJ2-1
CDR3 protein: CATSDPSGRIDEQFF
CDR3 DNA: TGTGCCACCAGTGATCCTAGCGGGAGAATCGATGAGCAGTTCTTC

V gene: TRBV6-1
clone size: -
D gene: -
J gene: TRBJ1-5
CDR3 protein: CASSEAGASQPQHF
CDR3 DNA: TGTGCCAGCAGTGAAGCGGGGGCCTCTCAGCCCCAGCATTTT

V gene: TRBV10-2
clone size: -
D gene: TRBD1
J gene: TRBJ1-4
CDR3 protein: CASSGQGGTNEKLFF
CDR3 DNA: TGCGCCAGCAGCGGACAGGGGGGAACTAATGAAAAACTGTTTTTT

V gene: TRBV7-2
clone size: few
D gene: TRBD1
J gene: TRBJ1-4
CDR3 protein: CASSLQGATNEKLFF
CDR3 DNA: TGTGCCAGCAGTCTACAGGGGGCAACTAATGAAAAACTGTTTTTT

V gene: TRBV7-9
clone size: few
D gene: -
J gene: TRBJ2-2
CDR3 protein: CASSFGNRVSTGELFF
CDR3 DNA: TGTGCCAGCAGCTTCGGGAATCGGGTTAGCACCGGGGAGCTGTTTTTT

V gene: TRBV4-1
clone size: -
D gene: TRBD1
J gene: TRBJ2-7
CDR3 protein: CASSLDRGSFYEQYF
CDR3 DNA: TGCGCCAGCAGCCTCGACAGGGGATCTTTCTACGAGCAGTACTTC

V gene: TRBV10-3
clone size: once
D gene: TRBD2
J gene: TRBJ2-3
CDR3 protein: CAMGGYYTDTQYF
CDR3 DNA: TGTGCCATGGGGGGGTACTACACAGATACGCAGTATTTT